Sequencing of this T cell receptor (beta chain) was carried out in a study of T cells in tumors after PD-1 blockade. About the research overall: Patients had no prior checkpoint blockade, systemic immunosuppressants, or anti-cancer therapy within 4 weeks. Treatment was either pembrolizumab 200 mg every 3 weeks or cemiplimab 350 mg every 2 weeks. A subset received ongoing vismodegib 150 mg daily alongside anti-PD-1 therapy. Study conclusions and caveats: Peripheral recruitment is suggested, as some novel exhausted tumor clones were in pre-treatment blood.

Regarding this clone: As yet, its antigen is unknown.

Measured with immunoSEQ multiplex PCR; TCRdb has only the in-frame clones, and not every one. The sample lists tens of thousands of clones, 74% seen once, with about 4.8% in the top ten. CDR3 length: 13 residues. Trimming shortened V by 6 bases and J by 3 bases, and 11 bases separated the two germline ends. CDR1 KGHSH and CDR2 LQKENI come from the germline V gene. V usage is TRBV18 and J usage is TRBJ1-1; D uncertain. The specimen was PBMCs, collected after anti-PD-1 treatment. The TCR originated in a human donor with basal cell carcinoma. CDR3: CASSPGLDTEAFF. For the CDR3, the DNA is TGTGCCAGCTCCCCCGGCTTGGACACTGAAGCTTTCTTT.